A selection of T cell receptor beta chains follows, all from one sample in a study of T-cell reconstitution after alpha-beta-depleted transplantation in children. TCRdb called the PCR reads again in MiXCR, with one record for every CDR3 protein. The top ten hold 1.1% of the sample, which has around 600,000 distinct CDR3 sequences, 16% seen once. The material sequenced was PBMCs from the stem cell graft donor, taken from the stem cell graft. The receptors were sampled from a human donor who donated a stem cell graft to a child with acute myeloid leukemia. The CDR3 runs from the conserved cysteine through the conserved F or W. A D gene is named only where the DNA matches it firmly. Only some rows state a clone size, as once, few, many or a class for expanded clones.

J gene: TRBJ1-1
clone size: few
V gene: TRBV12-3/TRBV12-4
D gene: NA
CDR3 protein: CASSLGRTGTSGTEAFF
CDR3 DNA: TGTGCCAGCAGTTTGGGACGCACGGGCACCTCGGGCACTGAAGCTTTCTTT

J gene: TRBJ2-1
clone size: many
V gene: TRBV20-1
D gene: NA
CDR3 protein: CSARDLTGAYNEQFF
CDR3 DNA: TGCAGTGCTAGAGATTTGACGGGGGCCTACAATGAGCAGTTCTTC

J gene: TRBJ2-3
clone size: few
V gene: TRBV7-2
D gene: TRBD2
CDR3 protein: CASSPLPLAGTGDTQYF
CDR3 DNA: TGTGCCAGCAGCCCCCTTCCCTTAGCGGGAACGGGAGATACGCAGTATTTT

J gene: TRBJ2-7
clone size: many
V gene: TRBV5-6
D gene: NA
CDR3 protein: CASSDSLQDSSYEQYF
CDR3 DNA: TGTGCCAGCAGCGACTCCTTACAGGACAGCTCCTACGAGCAGTACTTC

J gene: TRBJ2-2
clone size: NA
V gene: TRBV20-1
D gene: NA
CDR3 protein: CSASPGGRSGELFF
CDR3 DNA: TGCAGTGCTAGCCCCGGGGGGCGCAGCGGGGAGCTGTTTTTT

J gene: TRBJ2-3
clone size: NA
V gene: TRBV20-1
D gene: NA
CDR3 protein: CSARPYATQDTQYF
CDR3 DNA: TGCAGTGCTAGACCTTATGCTACTCAGGATACGCAGTATTTT

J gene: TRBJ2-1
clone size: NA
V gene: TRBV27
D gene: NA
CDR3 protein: CASSFSAVSSYNEQFF
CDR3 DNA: TGTGCCAGCAGTTTTTCGGCGGTGAGCTCCTACAATGAGCAGTTCTTC

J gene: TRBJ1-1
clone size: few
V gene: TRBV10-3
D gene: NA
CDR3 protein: CAISDQGTGAFF
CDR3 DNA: TGTGCCATCAGTGACCAGGGCACAGGAGCTTTCTTT

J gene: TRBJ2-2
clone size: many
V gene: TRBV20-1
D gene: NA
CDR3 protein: CSAFPGTQPGELFF
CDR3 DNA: TGCAGTGCTTTTCCCGGGACACAACCCGGGGAGCTGTTTTTT

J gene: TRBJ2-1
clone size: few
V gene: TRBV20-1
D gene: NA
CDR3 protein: CSASPTLDRYNEQFF
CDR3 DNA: TGCAGTGCTAGTCCTACCTTGGACCGTTACAATGAGCAGTTCTTC

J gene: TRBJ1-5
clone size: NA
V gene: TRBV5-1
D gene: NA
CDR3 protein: CASSLDMNQPQHF
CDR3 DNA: TGCGCCAGCAGCTTGGACATGAATCAGCCCCAGCATTTT

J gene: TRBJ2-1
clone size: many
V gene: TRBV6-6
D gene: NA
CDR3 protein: CASSYQGRQFF
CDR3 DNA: TGTGCCAGCAGTTACCAGGGACGGCAGTTCTTC

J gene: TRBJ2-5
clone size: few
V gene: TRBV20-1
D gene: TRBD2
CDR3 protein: CSASLAGSNHEETQYF
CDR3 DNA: TGCAGTGCTAGTCTAGCGGGTTCAAATCACGAGGAGACCCAGTACTTC

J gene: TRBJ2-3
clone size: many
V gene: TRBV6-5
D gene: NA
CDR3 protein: CASSYVPGASTDTQYF
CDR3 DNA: TGTGCCAGCAGTTACGTGCCGGGCGCATCCACAGATACGCAGTATTTT

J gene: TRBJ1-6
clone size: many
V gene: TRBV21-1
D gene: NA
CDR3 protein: CAPLTGVSPLHF
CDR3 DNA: TGTGCCCCTCTAACCGGGGTCTCACCCCTCCACTTT

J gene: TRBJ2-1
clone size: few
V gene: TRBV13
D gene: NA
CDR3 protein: CASSFYVQGGHNEQFF
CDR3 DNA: TGTGCCAGCAGCTTTTACGTCCAGGGCGGCCACAATGAGCAGTTCTTC

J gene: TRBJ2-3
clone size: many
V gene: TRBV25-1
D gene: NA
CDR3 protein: CASSEGADTQYF
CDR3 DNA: TGTGCCAGCAGTGAAGGGGCAGATACGCAGTATTTT

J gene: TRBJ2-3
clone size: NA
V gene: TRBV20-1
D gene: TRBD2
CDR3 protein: CSARPTSGTGDTQYF
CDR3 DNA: TGCAGTGCTAGACCTACCAGCGGGACGGGCGATACGCAGTATTTT

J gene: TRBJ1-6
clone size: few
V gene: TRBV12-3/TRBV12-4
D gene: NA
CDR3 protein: CASSHRTANSPLHF
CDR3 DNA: TGTGCCAGCAGCCATAGGACGGCAAATTCACCCCTCCACTTT

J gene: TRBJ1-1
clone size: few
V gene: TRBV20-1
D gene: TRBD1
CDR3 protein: CSAPPGQGVWMNTEAFF
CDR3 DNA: TGCAGTGCTCCACCGGGACAGGGGGTTTGGATGAACACTGAAGCTTTCTTT

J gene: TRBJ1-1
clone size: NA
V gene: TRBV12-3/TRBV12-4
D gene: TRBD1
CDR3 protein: CASSGTVRNTEAFF
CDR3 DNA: TGTGCCAGCAGTGGGACAGTCCGGAACACTGAAGCTTTCTTT

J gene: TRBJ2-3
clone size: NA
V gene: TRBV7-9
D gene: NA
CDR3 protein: CASSFSRQGDTQYF
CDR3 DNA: TGTGCCAGCAGCTTTAGTCGTCAGGGGGATACGCAGTATTTT

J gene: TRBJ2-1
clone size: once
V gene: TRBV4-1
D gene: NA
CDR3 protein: CASSPSGQTYNEQFF
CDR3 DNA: TGCGCCAGCAGCCCGAGCGGGCAAACCTACAATGAGCAGTTCTTC

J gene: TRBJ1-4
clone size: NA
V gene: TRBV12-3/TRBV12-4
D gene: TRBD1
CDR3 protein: CASSPGTGGYEKLFF
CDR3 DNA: TGTGCCAGCAGTCCCGGGACAGGGGGCTATGAAAAACTGTTTTTT

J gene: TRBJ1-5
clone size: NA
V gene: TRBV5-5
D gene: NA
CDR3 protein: CASSPEVLRDQPQHF
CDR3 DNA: TGTGCCAGCAGCCCTGAGGTGCTCCGGGACCAGCCCCAGCATTTT

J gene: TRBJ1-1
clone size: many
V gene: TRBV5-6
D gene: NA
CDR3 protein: CASSLVGGLNTEAFF
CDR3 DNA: TGTGCCAGCAGCTTGGTTGGTGGTCTGAACACTGAAGCTTTCTTT

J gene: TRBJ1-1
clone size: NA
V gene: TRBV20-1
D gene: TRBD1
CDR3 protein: CSAWDRSGRMNTEAFF
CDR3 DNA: TGCAGTGCTTGGGACAGGTCAGGTCGGATGAACACTGAAGCTTTCTTT

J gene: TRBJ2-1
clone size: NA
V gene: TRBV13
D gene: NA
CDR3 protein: CASTPQGWSSYNEQFF
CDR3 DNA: TGTGCCAGCACCCCCCAGGGGTGGAGCTCCTACAATGAGCAGTTCTTC

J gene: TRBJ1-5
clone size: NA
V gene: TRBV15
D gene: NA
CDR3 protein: CATGQGRNQPQHF
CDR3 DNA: TGTGCCACCGGCCAGGGTCGAAATCAGCCCCAGCATTTT

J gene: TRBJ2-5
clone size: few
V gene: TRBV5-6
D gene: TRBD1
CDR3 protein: CASSLEYTGDEKETQYF
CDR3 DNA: TGTGCCAGCAGCTTGGAGTATACAGGGGACGAAAAAGAGACCCAGTACTTC

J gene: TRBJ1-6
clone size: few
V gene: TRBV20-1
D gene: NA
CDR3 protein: CSAFQIAPLNSPLHF
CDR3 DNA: TGCAGTGCTTTTCAAATTGCACCCCTGAATTCACCCCTCCACTTT

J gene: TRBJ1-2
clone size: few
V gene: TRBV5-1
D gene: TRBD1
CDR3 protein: CASSLEHPGQISPSNYGYTF
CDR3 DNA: TGCGCCAGCAGCTTGGAGCATCCGGGACAGATTTCTCCTTCTAACTATGGCTACACCTTC

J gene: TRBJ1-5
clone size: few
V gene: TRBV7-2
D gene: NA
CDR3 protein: CASSLTTANQPQHF
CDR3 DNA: TGTGCCAGCAGCTTAACGACCGCGAATCAGCCCCAGCATTTT

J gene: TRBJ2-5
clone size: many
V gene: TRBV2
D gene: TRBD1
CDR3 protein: CASNRDRVGETQYF
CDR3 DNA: TGTGCCAGCAACAGAGACAGGGTCGGCGAGACCCAGTACTTC

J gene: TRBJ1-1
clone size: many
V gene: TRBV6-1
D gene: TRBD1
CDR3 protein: CASKGTGQNTEAFF
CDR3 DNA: TGTGCCAGCAAGGGGACAGGCCAGAACACTGAAGCTTTCTTT

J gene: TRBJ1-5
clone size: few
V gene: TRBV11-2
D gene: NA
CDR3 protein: CASSPVPAGAYYSNQPQHF
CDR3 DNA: TGTGCCAGCAGCCCCGTCCCAGCGGGGGCCTACTATAGCAATCAGCCCCAGCATTTT

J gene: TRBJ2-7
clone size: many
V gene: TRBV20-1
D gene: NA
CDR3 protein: CSAIPIGGGPGNEQYF
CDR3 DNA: TGCAGTGCTATCCCTATTGGGGGGGGGCCCGGTAACGAGCAGTACTTC

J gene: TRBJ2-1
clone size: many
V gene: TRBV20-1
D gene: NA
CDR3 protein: CSAPNPVARNYNEQFF
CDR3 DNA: TGCAGTGCTCCTAACCCGGTAGCGAGGAATTACAATGAGCAGTTCTTC

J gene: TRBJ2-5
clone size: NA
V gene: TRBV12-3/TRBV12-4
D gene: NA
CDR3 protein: CASRVNREETQYF
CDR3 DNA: TGTGCCAGCAGAGTTAACCGGGAAGAGACCCAGTACTTC